Below are 4 T cell receptor beta chains sequenced from a single sample in a study of response to subunit inactivated influenza vaccine. TCRdb recomputed calls from the RT-PCR reads with MiXCR, one row per CDR3 protein. Among roughly 540,000 distinct CDR3 sequences, under 30% were seen once, and the ten largest hold about 2.8%. The same sample was also studied in work on T cells expressing NK-cell markers. That publication notes: The authors generated TCR beta cDNA through 5'RACE template switching with UMIs.

This specimen was CD4+ T cells sorted from PBMCs, taken approximately 13 days after vaccination. The receptors originated from a man in his forties or fifties who received an inactivated influenza vaccine.

The chain has TRBV3-1 and TRBJ2-1; D gene unclear. Trimming removed 0 bases from V and 12 bases from J, with 9 bases in between. This CDR3 has 12 residues. Germline V lookup: CDR1 LGHDT, CDR2 YNNKEL (reference sequence). For the CDR3, the DNA is TGTGCCAGCAGCCAAGATATGGGAAGGCAGTTCTTC. This codes for CASSQDMGRQFF.

This clonotype was seen more than once but under ten times. This chain uses TRBV5-1 with TRBJ2-7, with D hard to call. Trimming pared 4 bases from V and 7 bases from J, leaving 18 bases between. The CDR3 loop spans 14 amino acids. Germline V gives CDR1 SGHRS, CDR2 YFSETQ. CDR3 sequence (DNA): TGCGCCAGCAGCCAAACTCCCCCGACTCGGGAGCAGTACTTC. This sequence encodes CASSQTPPTREQYF.

This clonotype was seen only a few times. The rearrangement links TRBV6-1 to TRBJ2-7, with D perhaps matching TRBD1 (6 bases). Germline CDR1 and CDR2: MNHNS and SASEGT. Trimming left V 5 bases short and J 0 bases short, with 20 bases between. The CDR3 has 17 amino acids. CDR3 loop: CASSKRQVLSSSYEQYF. DNA for the CDR3: TGTGCCAGCAGTAAACGACAGGTCTTATCGAGCTCCTACGAGCAGTACTTC.

V and J are TRBV7-6 and TRBJ2-1, with 10 bases fitting TRBD2. Germline V gene sequence: CDR1 SGHVS, CDR2 FNYEAQ. The CDR3 consists of 14 residues. Trimming removed 1 base from V and 9 bases from J; junction bases left unmatched: 3. The CDR3 nucleotides are TGTGCCAGCAGCTTAGGTAGCGGGGGGACTGAGCAGTTCTTC. Its translation: CASSLGSGGTEQFF.